This T cell receptor (beta chain) came from a study of T cell repertoires in cytomegalovirus infection. Across the whole study: CMV infection together with matching HLA type was indicated by public TCR beta signatures.

This clonotype was counted a few times. Its antigen remains unidentified. General study results and limits: HLA-C-restricted CMV clonotypes gave the most frequent clonotype in two of eight donors.

TCRdb reprocessed the reads via MiXCR and lists one record per CDR3 protein. The repertoire holds around 800,000 distinct CDR3 sequences, with approximately 30% as singletons. The CDR3 sequence is 15 residues long. The V end lost 0 bases, the J end lost 6 bases, and 13 bases lay between the germline ends. In germline, CDR1 is SGDLS, CDR2 YYNGEE. The origin of this receptor is a human donor in good health (CMV status not recorded). Some clones in this sample may be carry-over from other donors' samples. This material consisted of cultured CD8+ T cells from PBMCs, taken from culture after CMV antigen stimulation. V is TRBV9 and J is TRBJ2-1; TRBD1 is a possible D gene (5 bases). This CDR3 reads CASSVVAGMGNEQFF. Here the CDR3 DNA reads TGTGCCAGCAGCGTAGTAGCAGGGATGGGCAATGAGCAGTTCTTC.